These 28 T cell receptor beta chains were all obtained from the same sample, sequenced in a study of blood T cell repertoires in COVID-19. The method was immunoSEQ multiplex PCR; TCRdb's version includes in-frame clones alone and lacks a portion of them. This sample yields a few hundred thousand clones, of which approximately 88% are seen a single time; 9% to 9.5% belongs to the top ten. Sequencing was performed on peripheral blood. These receptors all stem from a man in his late teens or twenties with active or convalescent COVID-19.

In its sample, this clone was seen once. The chain couples TRBV5-4 to TRBJ2-3, with 10 bases fitting TRBD2. The CDR3 runs 15 residues. V gave up 3 bases and J gave up 5 bases; unmatched junction bases: 6. From germline, CDR1 is SGHNT and CDR2 YYREEE (reference sequence). CDR3 coding DNA: TGTGCCAGCAGCTGGAAGCGGGGGGGCGGAGATACGCAGTATTTT. The encoded protein is CASSWKRGGGDTQYF.

This chain uses TRBV27 with TRBJ1-1, with D perhaps matching TRBD1 (5 bases). The CDR3 is 14 residues long. Trimming removed 2 bases from V and 3 bases from J, with 10 bases in between. Germline V CDR1 and CDR2: MNHEY, SMNVEV (reference sequence). This chain's CDR3 is CASSLRGSHTEAFF. The CDR3 DNA is TGTGCCAGCAGTTTACGGGGGTCCCACACTGAAGCTTTCTTT.

J is TRBJ1-1 and V is TRBV12-3 or TRBV12-4; a possible D gene is TRBD1 (5 bases). This CDR3 contains 11 residues. Trimming removed 3 bases from V and 7 bases from J, with 6 bases in between. The CDR3 loop reads CASSLGLEAFF. The CDR3 DNA is TGTGCCAGCAGTTTGGGGCTTGAAGCTTTCTTT.

This sequence joins TRBV5-4 and TRBJ2-7; maybe TRBD1 (6 bases). From germline, CDR1 is SGHNT and CDR2 YYREEE (reference sequence). With 4 bases removed from V and 2 bases from J, the gap between germline ends came to 13 bases. The CDR3 has 14 residues. Here the CDR3 reads CASSPPTGTYEQYF. CDR3 DNA sequence: TGTGCCAGCAGCCCCCCGACAGGAACCTACGAGCAGTACTTC.

This chain uses TRBV19 with TRBJ1-3; D remains unclear. Germline loops: CDR1 LNHDA, CDR2 SQIVND (reference sequence). The ends were cut back, 8 bases at V and 3 bases at J, with 11 bases in the middle. CDR3 size: 13 residues. In DNA form, the CDR3 reads TGTGCCAGTCCCTCCGAGTATGGAAACACCATATATTTT. Its translation: CASPSEYGNTIYF.

V is TRBV7-6 and J is TRBJ2-7; D is unclear. Looked up from germline, CDR1 is SGHVS and CDR2 is FNYEAQ. The CDR3 is 13 residues long. Deletions cut 4 bases from V and 3 bases from J, with 10 bases between. The CDR3 protein is CASSWAADYEQYF. For the CDR3, the DNA is TGTGCCAGCAGCTGGGCAGCAGACTACGAGCAGTACTTC.

V usage is TRBV19 and J usage is TRBJ2-4; perhaps TRBD1 as D (6 bases). CDR1 is LNHDA, CDR2 SQIVND, per germline (reference sequence). CDR3 length equals 15 residues. Trimming left V 5 bases short and J 0 bases short, with 11 bases between. The CDR3 DNA reads as TGTGCCAGTAGTCAGGGGCTCCTAGCCAAAAACATTCAGTACTTC. It is translated as CASSQGLLAKNIQYF. Filled out from reference TRBV19 and TRBJ2-4, the complete variable domain reads DGGITQSPKYLFRKEGQNVTLSCEQNLNHDAMYWYRQDPGQGLRLIYYSQIVNDFQKGDIAEGYSVSREKKESFPLTVTSAQKNPTAFYLCASSQGLLAKNIQYFGAGTRLSVL.

The DNA of the CDR3 is TGTGCCAGCAGCTCTACGGGGGCAACTAATGAAAAACTGTTTTTT. Its translation: CASSSTGATNEKLFF. This rearrangement joins TRBV5-4 to TRBJ1-4; tentatively, D is TRBD1 (5 bases). Germline CDR1 and CDR2: SGHNT and YYREEE (reference sequence). V shed 3 bases and J shed 0 bases, with 9 bases lying between them. The CDR3 length is 15 residues.

This chain uses TRBV9 with TRBJ1-4; 10 nucleotides line up with TRBD1. Per germline, CDR1 SGDLS and CDR2 YYNGEE. The CDR3 length is 13 residues. V lost 7 bases, J lost 8 bases, and 5 bases stayed unmatched. CDR3 in DNA: TGTGCCAGCTCCGGGACAGGGGTAGAAAAACTGTTTTTT. It specifies CASSGTGVEKLFF.

V gene TRBV24-1 combines with J gene TRBJ2-2, with a tentative D call TRBD1 (5 bases). V dropped 4 bases and J dropped 6 bases, with 5 bases sitting between them. The CDR3 consists of 12 residues. CDR1 is KGHDR and CDR2 is SFDVKD in the germline V gene. As DNA, the CDR3 is TGTGCCACCAGTGAAGGGGCCGGGGAGCTGTTTTTT. Translating it yields CATSEGAGELFF.

This chain links TRBV12-5 with TRBJ2-1, with 11 bases that match TRBD2. V lost 8 bases to trimming and J lost 7 bases; unmatched junction nucleotides: 4. The germline V gene has CDR1 LGHNT and CDR2 FRNRAP. The CDR3 covers 13 residues. The CDR3: CASIAGGLNEQFF. CDR3 nucleotide sequence: TGTGCTAGTATAGCGGGGGGGCTTAATGAGCAGTTCTTC.

CDR3 sequence: CASSLQGLVEKLFF. The CDR3 DNA reads TGTGCCAGCAGCCTACAGGGGTTGGTAGAAAAACTGTTTTTT. The genes are TRBV7-8 and TRBJ1-4, with 7 bases matching TRBD1. The V gene's germline CDR1 is SGHVS and CDR2 FQNEAQ. CDR3 length: 14 residues. After removal of 5 bases from V and 8 bases from J, the junction contained 8 bases not matched to a gene. Filled out from reference TRBV7-8 and TRBJ1-4, the complete variable domain reads GAGVSQSPRYKVAKRGQDVALRCDPISGHVSLFWYQQALGQGPEFLTYFQNEAQLDKSGLPSDRFFAERPEGSVSTLKIQRTQQEDSAVYLCASSLQGLVEKLFFGSGTQLSVL.

Only a few counts were recorded for this clone. The chain joins TRBV3-1 (or the pseudogene TRBV3-2) to TRBJ1-6, with 12 bases identical to TRBD1. Germline V gene lookup returns CDR1 LGHDT and CDR2 YNNKEL (reference sequence). V lost 4 bases to trimming and J lost 7 bases; unmatched junction nucleotides: 5. The CDR3 consists of 16 residues. CDR3 in amino acids: CASSPAGTGGNSPLHF. The CDR3 region has the DNA TGTGCCAGCAGCCCCGCCGGGACAGGGGGCAATTCACCCCTCCACTTT.

The V gene is TRBV12-3 or TRBV12-4, the J gene TRBJ2-2, with D possibly being TRBD1 (5 bases). The V gene lost 6 bases and the J gene lost 4 bases, with 9 bases spanning the gap. This CDR3 is 13 amino acids long. In nucleotides, the CDR3 is TGTGCCAGCAGCCCAGGGCCCACCGGGGAGCTGTTTTTT. Translated: CASSPGPTGELFF.

The chain links TRBV11-3 to TRBJ2-2; D gene unclear. CDR1 and CDR2 (germline): SGHNT, YENEEA. V gave up 3 bases and J gave up 3 bases, with 5 bases separating them. The CDR3 extends over 13 amino acids. The CDR3 DNA sequence: TGTGCCAGCAGCTTGAGAGACACCGGGGAGCTGTTTTTT. Protein: CASSLRDTGELFF.

This rearrangement joins TRBV4-3 to TRBJ1-5; a possible D gene is TRBD1 (6 bases). The germline V gene encodes CDR1 LGHNA and CDR2 YSLEER. Trimming took off 4 bases at V and 3 bases at J, with 16 bases between the two ends. The CDR3 spans 16 residues. CDR3 nucleotide sequence: TGCGCCAGCAGCCTGACCCTTCAGGGGTTCAATCAGCCCCAGCATTTT. Translating it yields CASSLTLQGFNQPQHF.

The chain recombines TRBV7-3 with TRBJ2-2; D is unresolved. Germline-derived CDR1 and CDR2 are SGHTA and FQGTGA. V was shortened by 5 bases and J by 6 bases, with 13 bases between the two germline ends. This CDR3 is 14 amino acids long. The CDR3, as DNA: TGTGCCAGCAGCCAAATGGTCCGGTCCGGGGAGCTGTTTTTT. Amino acid sequence: CASSQMVRSGELFF.

This rearrangement joins TRBV19 to TRBJ2-5, with 10 bases that match TRBD1. Losses at the gene ends were 6 bases for V and 3 bases for J; bases not matched to a gene: 1. Germline CDR1 and CDR2: LNHDA and SQIVND (reference sequence). This CDR3 contains 13 residues. The chain's CDR3 is CASRGTGEETQYF. As DNA, the CDR3 is TGTGCCAGTAGGGGGACAGGGGAAGAGACCCAGTACTTC.

The chain employs TRBV9 and TRBJ2-5; 10 nucleotides match TRBD2. This CDR3 spans 16 amino acids. Germline loops: CDR1 SGDLS, CDR2 YYNGEE. The ends lost 0 bases at V and 1 base at J; junction bases unmatched: 3. CDR3 residues: CASSVELAGTQETQYF. The DNA for the CDR3 is TGTGCCAGCAGCGTAGAACTAGCGGGGACCCAAGAGACCCAGTACTTC. The full variable domain, its missing parts supplied by reference TRBV9 and TRBJ2-5, is DSGVTQTPKHLITATGQRVTLRCSPRSGDLSVYWYQQSLDQGLQFLIQYYNGEERAKGNILERFSAQQFPDLHSELNLSSLELGDSALYFCASSVELAGTQETQYFGPGTRLLVL.

The chain has TRBV18 and TRBJ1-1, with D possibly TRBD1 on 6 matching bases. CDR3 length equals 17 residues. With 6 bases removed from V and 4 bases from J, the gap between germline ends came to 24 bases. CDR1 is KGHSH, CDR2 LQKENI, per germline. CDR3 residues: CASSQSGATAVGTEAFF. The CDR3 nucleotides read TGTGCCAGCTCGCAATCAGGGGCGACGGCGGTGGGCACTGAAGCTTTCTTT. Full variable domain (rest looked up from reference TRBV18 and TRBJ1-1): NAGVMQNPRHLVRRRGQEARLRCSPMKGHSHVYWYRQLPEEGLKFMVYLQKENIIDESGMPKERFSAEFPKEGPSILRIQQVVRGDSAAYFCASSQSGATAVGTEAFFGQGTRLTVV.

The rearrangement uses TRBV19 and TRBJ1-6, with D perhaps TRBD1 (6 bases). Germline V gives CDR1 LNHDA, CDR2 SQIVND (reference sequence). V gave up 0 bases and J gave up 13 bases, with 16 bases separating them. The CDR3 extends over 15 amino acids. CDR3 region: CASSIDPAGVDPLHF. DNA of the CDR3: TGTGCCAGTAGTATAGATCCTGCAGGGGTAGACCCCCTCCACTTT.

This chain connects TRBV20-1 to TRBJ2-7; the match to TRBD1 covers 7 bases. This CDR3 region has 15 residues. Trimming cost V 4 bases and J 1 base; bases outside gene matches: 10. Germline assignment: CDR1 DFQATT and CDR2 SNEGSKA (reference sequence). In nucleotides, the CDR3 is TGCAGTGCTATTGATGGGGACAGTCTATCCTACGAGCAGTACTTC. This translates into CSAIDGDSLSYEQYF.

The chain joins TRBV5-1 to TRBJ1-5; maybe TRBD1 (6 bases). The CDR3 is 13 residues long. With 0 bases removed from V and 5 bases from J, the gap between germline ends came to 6 bases. Germline V gene data show CDR1 as SGHRS and CDR2 as YFSETQ. CDR3 nucleotide sequence: TGCGCCAGCAGCTTGGGGACAGATCAGCCCCAGCATTTT. It codes for CASSLGTDQPQHF. The entire variable domain, with the rest obtained from reference TRBV5-1 and TRBJ1-5, is as follows: KAGVTQTPRYLIKTRGQQVTLSCSPISGHRSVSWYQQTPGQGLQFLFEYFSETQRNKGNFPGRFSGRQFSNSRSEMNVSTLELGDSALYLCASSLGTDQPQHFGDGTRLSIL.

V and J are TRBV29-1 and TRBJ2-1; no firm D call. Trimming cost V 0 bases and J 0 bases, with 6 bases left between them. Per the germline V gene, CDR1 is SQVTM and CDR2 is ANQGSEA. The length of the CDR3 is 14 residues. The CDR3 here is CSVEDRDSYNEQFF. As DNA, the CDR3 is TGCAGCGTTGAAGATCGAGACTCCTACAATGAGCAGTTCTTC.

Worth noting for this clone: Distinct nucleotide sequences in the sample also encode this CDR3. In DNA, the CDR3 is TGTGCCAGCAGCTTTCGGGAGGGCTATGGCTACACCTTC. Protein product: CASSFREGYGYTF. The chain links TRBV5-5 to TRBJ1-2; unclear D gene. The CDR3 totals 13 residues. V gave up 2 bases and J gave up 4 bases, with 9 bases separating them. Germline assignment: CDR1 SGHKS and CDR2 YYEKEE (reference sequence).

This clone appeared once. The chain combines TRBV3-1 (or the pseudogene TRBV3-2) with TRBJ2-1; D gene unclear. Germline CDR1 LGHDT, CDR2 YNNKEL (reference sequence). The CDR3 consists of 15 residues. Trimming took off 1 base at V and 9 bases at J, with 16 bases between the two ends. Written as DNA, the CDR3 is TGTGCCAGCAGCCAAGCTGGGCAGCCGGCAGGTGAGCAGTTCTTC. This gives the protein CASSQAGQPAGEQFF.

Only one count was recorded for this clone. The V gene is TRBV10-3, the J gene TRBJ1-4; 9 bases line up with TRBD1. The CDR3 is 16 residues long. Germline V gene sequence: CDR1 ENHRY, CDR2 SYGVKD. Germline trimming cut 3 bases from V and 7 bases from J; bases unmatched to any gene: 9. In DNA, the CDR3 is TGTGCCATCAGTGATGGGAAGACAGGGGGAAGTGAAAAACTGTTTTTT. It yields the protein CAISDGKTGGSEKLFF.

V gene TRBV5-5 combines with J gene TRBJ1-1; D might be TRBD1 (5 bases). This CDR3 comprises 15 residues. Germline values: CDR1 SGHKS, CDR2 YYEKEE (reference sequence). The ends were cut back, 4 bases at V and 3 bases at J, with 16 bases in the middle. CDR3 DNA: TGTGCCAGCAGCCCGCAAGGCCAGGGCGACACTGAAGCTTTCTTT. Its translation is CASSPQGQGDTEAFF. Using reference TRBV5-5 and TRBJ1-1 for the parts outside the CDR3, the full variable domain is DAGVTQSPTHLIKTRGQQVTLRCSPISGHKSVSWYQQVLGQGPQFIFQYYEKEERGRGNFPDRFSARQFPNYSSELNVNALLLGDSALYLCASSPQGQGDTEAFFGQGTRLTVV.